Below are 3 T cell receptor beta chains sequenced from a single sample in a study of CD8+ T cells in alopecia areata (dated by TCRdb to between 2017 and 2018). The library was obtained by the immunoSEQ multiplex PCR assay. RNA was extracted from all samples and reverse transcribed into cDNA as template for TCR sequencing. The table was pulled from immuneACCESS by TCRdb, which kept in-frame rearrangements only. Such tables lose some clones; where checked, under half of the loss comes from unresolved V genes, and the rest has no known cause. The sample has about 200,000 clones on record, more than 30% of them singletons. The ten most abundant clones make up 0.48% of the sample. This specimen's treatment or condition label, interpreted: oral pan-JAK inhibitor, 5-10 mg twice daily. This specimen consisted of CD4+ T cells sorted from blood, obtained at approximately week 30, from a patient treated with tofacitinib. Source of these receptors: a human donor with alopecia areata.

To note about this clone: The same CDR3 also results from other DNA sequences found in this sample. The chain links TRBV5-1 to TRBJ2-3; D unresolved. Between the trimmed V and J ends, which lost 0 bases and 0 bases, there was a span of 5 bases. The length of the CDR3 is 14 residues. CDR1 and CDR2 (germline): SGHRS, YFSETQ. The CDR3 bases are TGCGCCAGCAGCTTGGGGCAGAGCACAGATACGCAGTATTTT. Translated, it gives CASSLGQSTDTQYF.

The chain has TRBV2 and TRBJ1-1; 7 nucleotides align to TRBD1. The CDR3 covers 14 residues. Per germline, CDR1 SNHLY and CDR2 FYNNEI. Trimming removed 5 bases from V and 7 bases from J; junction bases left unmatched: 10. The CDR3 region has the DNA TGTGCCAGCAGTCGAAGCGGGACAGAACTTGAAGCTTTCTTT. Translating gives CASSRSGTELEAFF.

The chain links TRBV7-9 to TRBJ1-2; D unresolved. V dropped 3 bases and J dropped 2 bases, with 13 bases sitting between them. Germline V gene lookup returns CDR1 SEHNR and CDR2 FQNEAQ (reference sequence). This CDR3 region has 15 residues. The CDR3 DNA is TGTGCCAGCAGCTTGATGCTGGGAGGGAACTATGGCTACACCTTC. Its translation: CASSLMLGGNYGYTF.